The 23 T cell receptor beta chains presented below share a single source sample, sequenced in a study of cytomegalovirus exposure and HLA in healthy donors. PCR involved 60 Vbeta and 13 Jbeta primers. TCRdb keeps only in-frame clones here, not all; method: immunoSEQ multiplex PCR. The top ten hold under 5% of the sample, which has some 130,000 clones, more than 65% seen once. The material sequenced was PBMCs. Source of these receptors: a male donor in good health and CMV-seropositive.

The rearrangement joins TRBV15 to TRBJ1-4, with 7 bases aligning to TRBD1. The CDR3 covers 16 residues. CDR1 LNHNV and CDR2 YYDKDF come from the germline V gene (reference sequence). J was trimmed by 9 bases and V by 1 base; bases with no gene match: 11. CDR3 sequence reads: CATSRVTGQGEKKLFF. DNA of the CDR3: TGTGCCACCAGCAGAGTTACGGGCCAGGGGGAAAAAAAACTGTTTTTT.

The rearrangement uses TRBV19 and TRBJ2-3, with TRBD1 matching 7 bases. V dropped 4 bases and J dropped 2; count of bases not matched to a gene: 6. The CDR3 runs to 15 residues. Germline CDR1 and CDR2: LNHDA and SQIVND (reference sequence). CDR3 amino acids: CASSTTGATTDTQYF. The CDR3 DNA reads TGTGCCAGTAGTACCACAGGGGCGACCACAGATACGCAGTATTTT.

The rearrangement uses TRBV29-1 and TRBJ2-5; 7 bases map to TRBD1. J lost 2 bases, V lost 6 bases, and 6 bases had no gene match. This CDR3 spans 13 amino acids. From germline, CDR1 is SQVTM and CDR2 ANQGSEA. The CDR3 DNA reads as TGCAGCGTCCTCCGGGACAGACAAGAGACCCAGTACTTC. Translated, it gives CSVLRDRQETQYF.

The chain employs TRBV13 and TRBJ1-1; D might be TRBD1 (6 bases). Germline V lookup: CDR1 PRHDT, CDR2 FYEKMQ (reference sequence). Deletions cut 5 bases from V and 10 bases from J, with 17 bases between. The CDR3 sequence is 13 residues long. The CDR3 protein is CASSPYHQGRAFF. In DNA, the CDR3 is TGTGCCAGCAGCCCCTATCACCAGGGGCGAGCTTTCTTT.

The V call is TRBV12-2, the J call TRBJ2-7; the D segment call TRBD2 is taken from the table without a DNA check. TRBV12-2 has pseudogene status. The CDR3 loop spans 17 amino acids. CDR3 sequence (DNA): TGTGCAAGTCGCTTAAATCTCCTGGGACTAGTTGGGGCCGAGCAGTACTTC. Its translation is CASRLNLLGLVGAEQYF.

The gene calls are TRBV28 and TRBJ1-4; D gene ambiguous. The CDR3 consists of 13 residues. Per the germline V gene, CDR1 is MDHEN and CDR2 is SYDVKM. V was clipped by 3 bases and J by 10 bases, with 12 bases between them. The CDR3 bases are TGTGCCAGCAGTTTCACTAGGGAGACAAAACTGTTTTTT. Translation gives CASSFTRETKLFF.

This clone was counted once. CDR3 in DNA: TGCGCCAGCAGCCCGGGACTAGCGGGGGTATTAGGGACCCAGTACTTC. Protein sequence: CASSPGLAGVLGTQYF. The chain joins TRBV5-1 to TRBJ2-5, with TRBD2 identical over 14 bases. From germline, CDR1 is SGHRS and CDR2 YFSETQ. The CDR3 has 16 amino acids. V lost 4 bases to trimming and J lost 7 bases; unmatched junction nucleotides: 9. Full variable domain (remainder filled in from reference TRBV5-1 and TRBJ2-5): KAGVTQTPRYLIKTRGQQVTLSCSPISGHRSVSWYQQTPGQGLQFLFEYFSETQRNKGNFPGRFSGRQFSNSRSEMNVSTLELGDSALYLCASSPGLAGVLGTQYFGPGTRLLVL.

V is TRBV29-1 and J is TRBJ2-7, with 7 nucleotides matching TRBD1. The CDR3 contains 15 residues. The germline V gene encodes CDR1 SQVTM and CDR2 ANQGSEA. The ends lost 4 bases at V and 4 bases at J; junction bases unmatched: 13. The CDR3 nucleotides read TGCAGCGTTGTACCCAACAGGGGAAGTAGGTACGAGCAGTACTTC. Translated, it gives CSVVPNRGSRYEQYF.

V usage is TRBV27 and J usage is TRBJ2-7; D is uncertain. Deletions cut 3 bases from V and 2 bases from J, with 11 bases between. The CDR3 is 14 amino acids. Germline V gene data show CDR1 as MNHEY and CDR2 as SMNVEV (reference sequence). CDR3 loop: CASSFGQAAYEQYF. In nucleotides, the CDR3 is TGTGCCAGCAGTTTTGGTCAGGCTGCCTACGAGCAGTACTTC.

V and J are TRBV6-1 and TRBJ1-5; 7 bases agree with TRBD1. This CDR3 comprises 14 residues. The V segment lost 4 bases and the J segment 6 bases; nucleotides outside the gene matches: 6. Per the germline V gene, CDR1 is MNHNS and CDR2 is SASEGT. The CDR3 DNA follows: TGTGCCAGCAGTGGACAGGGTTTCGCTCAGCCCCAGCATTTT. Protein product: CASSGQGFAQPQHF.

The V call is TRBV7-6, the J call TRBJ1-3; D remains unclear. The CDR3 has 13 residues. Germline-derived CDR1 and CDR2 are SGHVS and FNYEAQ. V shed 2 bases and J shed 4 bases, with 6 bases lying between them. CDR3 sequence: CASSLSRGNTIYF. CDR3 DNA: TGTGCCAGCAGCTTATCTAGGGGAAACACCATATATTTT. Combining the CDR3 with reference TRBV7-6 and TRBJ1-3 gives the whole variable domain GAGVSQSPRYKVTKRGQDVALRCDPISGHVSLYWYRQALGQGPEFLTYFNYEAQQDKSGLPNDRFSAERPEGSISTLTIQRTEQRDSAMYRCASSLSRGNTIYFGEGSWLTVV.

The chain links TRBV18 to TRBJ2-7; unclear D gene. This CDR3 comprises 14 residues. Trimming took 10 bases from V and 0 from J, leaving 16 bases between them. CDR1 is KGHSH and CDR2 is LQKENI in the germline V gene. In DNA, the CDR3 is TGTGCCACCTCCCGAGTCGAGGACTCCTACGAGCAGTACTTC. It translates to CATSRVEDSYEQYF.

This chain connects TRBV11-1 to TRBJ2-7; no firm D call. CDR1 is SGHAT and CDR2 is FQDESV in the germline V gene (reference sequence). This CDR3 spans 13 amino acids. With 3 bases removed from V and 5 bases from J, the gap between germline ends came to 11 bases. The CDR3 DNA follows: TGTGCCAGCAGCTTCAACTTATTTGACGAGCAGTACTTC. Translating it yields CASSFNLFDEQYF.

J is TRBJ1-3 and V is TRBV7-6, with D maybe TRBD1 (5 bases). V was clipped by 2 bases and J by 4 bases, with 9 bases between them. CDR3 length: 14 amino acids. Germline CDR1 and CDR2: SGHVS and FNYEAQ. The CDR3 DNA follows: TGTGCCAGCAGCTTAATGGGGCTCGGAAACACCATATATTTT. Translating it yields CASSLMGLGNTIYF.

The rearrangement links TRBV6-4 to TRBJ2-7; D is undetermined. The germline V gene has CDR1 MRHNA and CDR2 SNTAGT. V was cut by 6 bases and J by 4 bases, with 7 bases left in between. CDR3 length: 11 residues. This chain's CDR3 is CASSPRYEQYF. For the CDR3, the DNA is TGTGCCAGCAGCCCTCGGTACGAGCAGTACTTC.

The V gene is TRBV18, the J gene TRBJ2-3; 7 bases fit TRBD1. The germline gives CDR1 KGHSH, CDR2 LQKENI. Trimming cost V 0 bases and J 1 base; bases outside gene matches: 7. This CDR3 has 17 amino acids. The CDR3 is CASSPPGPGGGTDTQYF. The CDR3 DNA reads TGTGCCAGCTCACCACCCGGGCCAGGGGGAGGCACAGATACGCAGTATTTT. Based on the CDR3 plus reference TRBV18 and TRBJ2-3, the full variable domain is NAGVMQNPRHLVRRRGQEARLRCSPMKGHSHVYWYRQLPEEGLKFMVYLQKENIIDESGMPKERFSAEFPKEGPSILRIQQVVRGDSAAYFCASSPPGPGGGTDTQYFGPGTRLTVL.

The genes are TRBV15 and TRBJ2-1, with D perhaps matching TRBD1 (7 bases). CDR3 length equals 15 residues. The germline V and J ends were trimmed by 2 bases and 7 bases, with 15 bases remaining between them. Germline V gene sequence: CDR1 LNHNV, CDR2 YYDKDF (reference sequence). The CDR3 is CATSRRLEGANEQFF. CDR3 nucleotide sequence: TGTGCCACCAGCAGAAGATTGGAGGGGGCGAATGAGCAGTTCTTC.

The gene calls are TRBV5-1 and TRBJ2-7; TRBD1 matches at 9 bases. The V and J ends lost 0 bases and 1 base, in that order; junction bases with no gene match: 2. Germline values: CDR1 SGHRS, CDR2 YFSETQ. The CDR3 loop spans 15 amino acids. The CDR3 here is CASSLAGTGSYEQYF. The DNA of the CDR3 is TGCGCCAGCAGCTTGGCAGGGACAGGGTCCTACGAGCAGTACTTC.

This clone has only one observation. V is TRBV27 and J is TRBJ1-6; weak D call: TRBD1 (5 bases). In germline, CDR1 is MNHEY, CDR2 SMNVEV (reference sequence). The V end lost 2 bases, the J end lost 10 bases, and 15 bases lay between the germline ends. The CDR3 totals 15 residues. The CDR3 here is CASSLIRDLGSPLHF. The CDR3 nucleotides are TGTGCCAGCAGTTTAATCAGGGACTTAGGATCACCCCTCCACTTT.

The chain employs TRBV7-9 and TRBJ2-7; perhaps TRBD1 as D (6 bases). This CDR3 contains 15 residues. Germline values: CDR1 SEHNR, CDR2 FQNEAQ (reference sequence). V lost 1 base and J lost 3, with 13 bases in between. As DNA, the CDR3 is TGTGCCAGCAGCTTAGGGGACAAGGCGGTCTACGAGCAGTACTTC. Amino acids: CASSLGDKAVYEQYF.

The CDR3 DNA reads as TGCGCCAGCGCCGTCCTCGCGGGAGGCAATGAGCAGTTCTTC. This encodes CASAVLAGGNEQFF. This rearrangement joins TRBV4-1 to TRBJ2-1; 8 bases fit TRBD2. CDR3 length equals 14 residues. CDR1 is MGHRA, CDR2 YSYEKL, per germline. V lost 8 bases to trimming and J lost 6 bases; unmatched junction nucleotides: 9.

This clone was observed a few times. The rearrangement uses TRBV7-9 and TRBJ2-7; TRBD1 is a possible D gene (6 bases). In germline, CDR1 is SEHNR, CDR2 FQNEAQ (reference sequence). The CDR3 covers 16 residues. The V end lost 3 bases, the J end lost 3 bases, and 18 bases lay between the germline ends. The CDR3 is CASSFFGTGTRYEQYF. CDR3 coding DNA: TGTGCCAGCAGCTTCTTTGGTACCGGGACACGCTACGAGCAGTACTTC.

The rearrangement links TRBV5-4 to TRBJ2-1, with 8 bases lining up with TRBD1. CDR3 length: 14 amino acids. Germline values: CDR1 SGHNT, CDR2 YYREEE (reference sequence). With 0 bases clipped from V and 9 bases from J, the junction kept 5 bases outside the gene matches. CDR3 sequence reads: CASSLGPGGTEQFF. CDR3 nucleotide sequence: TGTGCCAGCAGCTTGGGGCCAGGGGGCACTGAGCAGTTCTTC.